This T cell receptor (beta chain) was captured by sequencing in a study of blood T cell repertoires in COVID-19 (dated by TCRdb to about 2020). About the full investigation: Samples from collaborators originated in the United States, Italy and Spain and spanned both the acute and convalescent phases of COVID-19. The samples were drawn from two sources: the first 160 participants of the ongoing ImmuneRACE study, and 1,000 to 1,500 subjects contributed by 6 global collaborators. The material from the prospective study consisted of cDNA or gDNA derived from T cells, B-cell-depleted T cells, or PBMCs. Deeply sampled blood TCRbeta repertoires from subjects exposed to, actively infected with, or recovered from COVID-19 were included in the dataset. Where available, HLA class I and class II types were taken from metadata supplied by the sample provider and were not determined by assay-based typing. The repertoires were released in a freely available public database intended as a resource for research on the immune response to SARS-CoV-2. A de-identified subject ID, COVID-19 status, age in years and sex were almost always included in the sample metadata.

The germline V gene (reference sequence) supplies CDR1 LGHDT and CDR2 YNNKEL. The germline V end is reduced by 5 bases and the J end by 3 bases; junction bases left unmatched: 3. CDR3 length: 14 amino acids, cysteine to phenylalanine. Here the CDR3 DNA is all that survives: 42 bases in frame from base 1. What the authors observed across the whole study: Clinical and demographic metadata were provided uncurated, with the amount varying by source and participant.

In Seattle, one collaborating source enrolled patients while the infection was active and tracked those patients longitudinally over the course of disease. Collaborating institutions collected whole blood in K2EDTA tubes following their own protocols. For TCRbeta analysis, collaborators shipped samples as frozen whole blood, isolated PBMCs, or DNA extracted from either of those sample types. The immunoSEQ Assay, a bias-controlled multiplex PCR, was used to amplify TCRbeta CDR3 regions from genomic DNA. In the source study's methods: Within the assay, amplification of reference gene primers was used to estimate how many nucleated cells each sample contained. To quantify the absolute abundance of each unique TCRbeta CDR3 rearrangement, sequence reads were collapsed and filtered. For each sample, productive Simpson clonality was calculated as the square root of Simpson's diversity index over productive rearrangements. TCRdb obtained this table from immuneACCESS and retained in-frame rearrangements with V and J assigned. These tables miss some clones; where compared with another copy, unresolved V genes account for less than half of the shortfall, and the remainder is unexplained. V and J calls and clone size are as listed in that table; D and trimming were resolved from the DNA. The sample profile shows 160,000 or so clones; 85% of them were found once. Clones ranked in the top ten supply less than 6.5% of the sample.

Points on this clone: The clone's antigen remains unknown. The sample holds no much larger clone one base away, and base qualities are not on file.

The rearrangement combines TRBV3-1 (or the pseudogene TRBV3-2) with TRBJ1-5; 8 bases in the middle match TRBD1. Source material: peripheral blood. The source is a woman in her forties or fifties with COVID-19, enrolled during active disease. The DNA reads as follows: TGTGCCAGCAGCGGACAGGGATCCAATCAGCCCCAGCATTTT. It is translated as CASSGQGSNQPQHF.